One sample yielded the 8 T cell receptor beta chains listed below, sequenced in a study of spatial heterogeneity in lung cancer. MiXCR, run by TCRdb on the 5' RACE reads, gives a single entry per CDR3 protein. The table includes some 41,000 distinct CDR3 sequences, approximately 22% detected once. Time point described: blood at routine non-recurrence follow-up after resection. The specimen was PBMCs, collected at follow-up. These receptors were taken from a female donor with early-stage non-small cell lung cancer.

This clonotype was picked up a small number of times. The CDR3 loop is CASSFGGQETQYF. CDR3 bases: TGTGCCAGCAGCTTTGGAGGGCAGGAGACCCAGTACTTC. V gene TRBV5-6 combines with J gene TRBJ2-5, with D possibly TRBD2 on 6 matching bases. V lost 2 bases to trimming and J lost 5 bases, with 10 bases between them. This CDR3 region has 13 residues. The V gene's germline CDR1 is SGHDT and CDR2 YYEEEE.

The genes are TRBV11-2 and TRBJ2-3; tentative D call: TRBD2 (6 bases). The V end was cut by 1 base, the J end by 2 bases, with 13 bases between. Germline V gene sequence: CDR1 SGHAT, CDR2 FQNNGV. This CDR3 is 16 amino acids long. The CDR3 spells CASSLGDFGFTDTQYF. CDR3 DNA: TGTGCCAGCAGCTTAGGGGACTTCGGATTCACAGATACGCAGTATTTT.

The chain links TRBV3-1 to TRBJ2-7, with a tentative D call TRBD2 (6 bases). Germline V lookup: CDR1 LGHDT, CDR2 YNNKEL (reference sequence). V gave up 4 bases and J gave up 2 bases, with 12 bases separating them. The CDR3 has 14 residues. The CDR3 DNA sequence: TGTGCCAGCAGCCCTGGGACTCCCGCCTACGAGCAGTACTTC. Protein: CASSPGTPAYEQYF.

This clonotype was detected a few times. The V and J genes are TRBV20-1 and TRBJ2-1, with TRBD2 matching 8 bases. From germline, CDR1 is DFQATT and CDR2 SNEGSKA (reference sequence). With V trimmed by 5 bases and J by 5 bases, 11 bases remained unmatched. The CDR3 has 15 amino acids. The CDR3 loop is CSARFGASGHNEQFF. The CDR3 region has the DNA TGCAGTGCTCGCTTTGGGGCTAGCGGGCACAATGAGCAGTTCTTC.

J is TRBJ2-2 and V is TRBV12-3 or TRBV12-4, with D unclear. The V end was cut by 4 bases, the J end by 0 bases, with 9 bases between. This CDR3 region has 15 residues. DNA of the CDR3: TGTGCCAGCAGTTCTTTGGACCCGAACACCGGGGAGCTGTTTTTT. It encodes CASSSLDPNTGELFF.

V usage is TRBV7-9 and J usage is TRBJ2-2; D remains unclear. The V end lost 0 bases, the J end lost 1 base, and 12 bases lay between the germline ends. CDR3 length: 17 amino acids. Germline values: CDR1 SEHNR, CDR2 FQNEAQ (reference sequence). The CDR3 sequence: CASSLAAWTENTGELFF. The CDR3 nucleotides read TGTGCCAGCAGCTTAGCGGCTTGGACGGAGAACACCGGGGAGCTGTTTTTT.

This clonotype was seen more than once but under ten times. The gene calls are TRBV27 and TRBJ2-3, with no clear D. Trimming pared 6 bases from V and 6 bases from J, leaving 16 bases between. The germline V gene encodes CDR1 MNHEY and CDR2 SMNVEV (reference sequence). The length of the CDR3 is 14 residues. The CDR3 bases are TGTGCCAGCAGACCTCATGGAACGTCCGATACGCAGTATTTT. This encodes CASRPHGTSDTQYF.

DNA of the CDR3: TGTGCCAGCAGCTTAGGGGGGCTCACAGATACGCAGTATTTT. Protein sequence: CASSLGGLTDTQYF. The rearrangement joins TRBV11-1 to TRBJ2-3; D perhaps matches TRBD1 (6 bases). CDR1 is SGHAT and CDR2 is FQDESV in the germline V gene (reference sequence). V was trimmed by 1 base and J by 2 bases, leaving 7 bases between them. The CDR3 is 14 amino acids.